The 28 T cell receptor beta chains given below trace back to one sample, sequenced in a study of blood T cells in healthy people across ages. Primers used in a second PCR of about 6 to 11 cycles were a sample-barcoded 5' primer and a J-beta primer mix. TCRdb processed the 5' RACE reads anew with MiXCR; each CDR3 protein has one entry. The sample includes roughly 1.9 million distinct CDR3 sequences, around 40% seen only once; the top ten take more than 20%. The sample comprised blood. The origin of the receptors is a human donor in good health.

The CDR3 DNA is TGTGCCAGCAGCCAGCCCTCCGGACAGGGGCCCTCCTACGAGCAGTACTTC. This gives the protein CASSQPSGQGPSYEQYF. This chain joins TRBV6-2 or TRBV6-3 and TRBJ2-4; 9 bases align to TRBD1. The DNA end favors TRBJ2-7, so the J call may be wrong. The CDR3 is 17 amino acids. Germline loops: CDR1 MNHEY, CDR2 SVGEGT.

This clonotype was detected a few times. V is TRBV5-1 and J is TRBJ2-7; weak D call: TRBD1 (6 bases). Germline loops: CDR1 SGHRS, CDR2 YFSETQ. There are 16 residues in the CDR3. Trimming removed 0 bases from V and 3 bases from J, with 16 bases in between. The CDR3 DNA is TGCGCCAGCAGCTTGGACAGGGTGGGGCTACACTACGAGCAGTACTTC. Amino acid sequence: CASSLDRVGLHYEQYF.

V usage is TRBV15 and J usage is TRBJ2-1; 7 bases agree with TRBD1. V lost 4 bases to trimming and J lost 8 bases; unmatched junction nucleotides: 8. The CDR3 extends over 14 amino acids. In germline, CDR1 is LNHNV, CDR2 YYDKDF (reference sequence). The CDR3 bases are TGTGCCACCAGCAATTCGACAGGGACCCATGAGCAGTTCTTC. Protein sequence: CATSNSTGTHEQFF.

This sequence joins TRBV28 and TRBJ2-7, with 7 bases aligning to TRBD1. The CDR3 is made up of 16 amino acids. The germline V gene has CDR1 MDHEN and CDR2 SYDVKM. Trimming cost V 6 bases and J 0 bases; bases outside gene matches: 11. Written as DNA, the CDR3 is TGTGCCAGCAGCCCCATCCGAGGGGGCAGCTCCTACGAGCAGTACTTC. This codes for CASSPIRGGSSYEQYF. The full variable domain, completed using reference TRBV28 and TRBJ2-7, is DVKVTQSSRYLVKRTGEKVFLECVQDMDHENMFWYRQDPGLGLRLIYFSYDVKMKEKGDIPEGYSVSREKKERFSLILESASTNQTSMYLCASSPIRGGSSYEQYFGPGTRLTVT.

This clonotype appeared a few times. The chain is built from TRBV28 and TRBJ1-2; 9 nucleotides align to TRBD1. V was pared by 3 bases and J by 7 bases, with 6 bases of the junction left unmatched. Germline CDR1 and CDR2: MDHEN and SYDVKM. This CDR3 contains 14 residues. The CDR3 DNA reads as TGTGCCAGCAGTTTCTCAACAGGGGGCGGTGGCTACACCTTC. The encoded protein is CASSFSTGGGGYTF.

The J gene is TRBJ1-6, the V gene TRBV3-1; D is unclear. Germline assignment: CDR1 LGHDT and CDR2 YNNKEL (reference sequence). The CDR3 has 15 residues. The V gene lost 2 bases and the J gene lost 7 bases, with 12 bases spanning the gap. CDR3: CASSQLPESNSPLHF. CDR3 coding DNA: TGTGCCAGCAGCCAACTACCAGAATCGAATTCACCCCTCCACTTT.

This chain connects TRBV5-1 to TRBJ2-5; TRBD1 matches at 7 bases. The germline gives CDR1 SGHRS, CDR2 YFSETQ. The J segment lost 5 bases and the V segment lost 7 bases, leaving 8 bases of the junction unmatched. The CDR3 loop spans 13 amino acids. The CDR3 DNA reads TGCGCCAGCGGAAGACAGGGTTCGGAGACCCAGTACTTC. It encodes CASGRQGSETQYF.

This clonotype was observed many times. The V call is TRBV15, the J call TRBJ2-7, with 7 bases matching TRBD1. V lost 5 bases, J lost 3 bases, and 7 bases stayed unmatched. Germline assignment: CDR1 LNHNV and CDR2 YYDKDF (reference sequence). The CDR3 spans 14 residues. CDR3 amino acids: CATSGGRTGYEQYF. The CDR3 DNA follows: TGTGCCACCAGCGGAGGCAGGACAGGCTACGAGCAGTACTTC.

In this sample, this clonotype turned up a few times. This rearrangement joins TRBV14 to TRBJ2-5; no clear D gene. CDR1 SGHDN and CDR2 FVKESK come from the germline V gene. The CDR3 covers 13 residues. The V and J ends lost 4 bases and 3 bases respectively, with 9 bases between them. This CDR3 is CASSPHIEETQYF. CDR3 DNA sequence: TGTGCCAGCAGCCCCCACATAGAAGAGACCCAGTACTTC.

The V call is TRBV12-3 or TRBV12-4, the J call TRBJ2-4; no reliable D call. The J call is uncertain, as TRBJ2-5 better fits the DNA end. The CDR3 is 15 residues long. The CDR3 here is CASSLARGSQETQYF. The CDR3 bases are TGTGCCAGCAGTTTAGCGCGAGGCAGTCAAGAGACCCAGTACTTC.

The V and J genes are TRBV7-6 and TRBJ2-1, with 10 bases fitting TRBD2. This CDR3 has 19 residues. Germline lookup yields CDR1 SGHVS and CDR2 FNYEAQ. V lost 5 bases, J lost 0 bases, and 13 bases stayed unmatched. The CDR3 nucleotides are TGTGCCAGCAGCGGTACTAGCGGGGACTATATTAGCTCCTACAATGAGCAGTTCTTC. It is translated as CASSGTSGDYISSYNEQFF. The whole variable domain, remainder taken from reference TRBV7-6 and TRBJ2-1, is GAGVSQSPRYKVTKRGQDVALRCDPISGHVSLYWYRQALGQGPEFLTYFNYEAQQDKSGLPNDRFSAERPEGSISTLTIQRTEQRDSAMYRCASSGTSGDYISSYNEQFFGPGTRLTVL.

V usage is TRBV7-8 and J usage is TRBJ1-2; no firm D call. Per germline, CDR1 SGHVS and CDR2 FQNEAQ. This CDR3 has 13 amino acids. The ends were cut back, 1 base at V and 7 bases at J, with 10 bases in the middle. The CDR3, as DNA: TGTGCCAGCAGCTTAGGGACGGAGAGTGGCTACACCTTC. It specifies CASSLGTESGYTF. Full variable domain (outside the CDR3, taken from reference TRBV7-8 and TRBJ1-2): GAGVSQSPRYKVAKRGQDVALRCDPISGHVSLFWYQQALGQGPEFLTYFQNEAQLDKSGLPSDRFFAERPEGSVSTLKIQRTQQEDSAVYLCASSLGTESGYTFGSGTRLTVV.

A few counts support this clonotype. The chain's CDR3 is CSARSTGGASDDGYTF. In nucleotides, the CDR3 is TGCAGTGCTAGAAGTACAGGGGGCGCAAGCGACGATGGCTACACCTTC. This sequence joins TRBV20-1 and TRBJ1-2, with 9 bases matching TRBD1. CDR1 and CDR2 from the germline V gene are DFQATT and SNEGSKA (reference sequence). The CDR3 spans 16 residues. The junction had 13 bases not matched to a gene; V was cut back by 2 bases and J by 6 bases.

This clonotype was found many times. The V gene is TRBV18, the J gene TRBJ2-1, with 10 bases fitting TRBD1. V lost 3 bases to trimming and J lost 4 bases; unmatched junction nucleotides: 6. Germline CDR1 and CDR2: KGHSH and LQKENI. This CDR3 is built from 16 residues. CDR3 sequence (DNA): TGTGCCAGCTCACCCCGACAGGGGGCGGGGTACAATGAGCAGTTCTTC. Amino acids: CASSPRQGAGYNEQFF.

V and J are TRBV20-1 and TRBJ1-5; a weak D match, TRBD1 (6 bases). CDR1 is DFQATT and CDR2 is SNEGSKA in the germline V gene (reference sequence). V was clipped by 2 bases and J by 8 bases, with 19 bases between them. The CDR3 length is 15 residues. The CDR3 region is CSARRRRGSWEPQHF. The CDR3 bases are TGCAGTGCTAGAAGGAGGAGGGGGTCCTGGGAGCCCCAGCATTTT.

The rearrangement links TRBV6-2 or TRBV6-3 to TRBJ2-7; no clear D. From germline, CDR1 is MNHEY and CDR2 SVGEGT. Trimming shortened V by 6 bases and J by 5 bases, and 8 bases separated the two germline ends. This CDR3 has 11 amino acids. CDR3 region: CASSHIHEQYF. CDR3 DNA sequence: TGTGCCAGCAGCCATATCCACGAGCAGTACTTC.

In nucleotides, the CDR3 is TGTGCCAGCAGTTTATACGGGACTCGCGGCTCCTACGAGCAGTACTTC. This gives the protein CASSLYGTRGSYEQYF. The rearrangement links TRBV28 to TRBJ2-7; TRBD2 might be the D (6 bases). Germline CDR1 MDHEN, CDR2 SYDVKM. Trimming took 1 base from V and 0 from J, leaving 13 bases between them. CDR3 length equals 16 residues.

This clonotype was observed a few times. This CDR3 reads CASSEHRASGANVLTF. DNA for the CDR3: TGTGCCAGCAGCGAACACAGGGCCTCTGGGGCCAACGTCCTGACTTTC. The genes are TRBV7-2 and TRBJ2-6; D perhaps matches TRBD1 (6 bases). CDR3 size: 16 residues. V lost 5 bases to trimming and J lost 0 bases, with 11 bases between them. In germline, CDR1 is SGHTA, CDR2 FQGNSA.

This rearrangement joins TRBV6-1 to TRBJ2-6; 7 positions match TRBD1. Trimming at V came to 5 bases and at J to 2 bases, leaving 12 bases not matched to a gene. There are 18 residues in the CDR3. From germline, CDR1 is MNHNS and CDR2 SASEGT. CDR3 in DNA: TGTGCCAGCAGTAAGACAGGGAATAGGAGAGCTGGGGCCAACGTCCTGACTTTC. Its translation is CASSKTGNRRAGANVLTF.

This clonotype was recorded at least ten times. This chain uses TRBV6-2 or TRBV6-3 with TRBJ2-7; D may be TRBD1 (6 bases). Trimming removed 2 bases from V and 1 base from J, with 15 bases in between. The germline gives CDR1 MNHEY, CDR2 SVGEGT. CDR3 length equals 16 residues. The CDR3 sequence is CASSYPAGEGSYEQYF. As DNA, the CDR3 is TGTGCCAGCAGTTACCCAGCAGGGGAAGGATCCTACGAGCAGTACTTC.

The chain has TRBV12-3 or TRBV12-4 and TRBJ1-6; a possible D gene is TRBD1 (6 bases). The CDR3 consists of 14 residues. With 3 bases removed from V and 7 bases from J, the gap between germline ends came to 10 bases. The CDR3 sequence: CASSFRGLNSPLHF. The CDR3, as DNA: TGTGCCAGCAGTTTCAGGGGCCTAAATTCACCCCTCCACTTT.

This clonotype was counted a few times. The chain recombines TRBV20-1 with TRBJ2-7, with D unclear. This CDR3 is 14 amino acids long. V gave up 3 bases and J gave up 0 bases, with 12 bases separating them. From germline, CDR1 is DFQATT and CDR2 SNEGSKA (reference sequence). The CDR3 loop reads CSASPHSYSYEQYF. The CDR3 nucleotides are TGCAGTGCTAGCCCTCATAGCTACTCCTACGAGCAGTACTTC.

V is TRBV15 and J is TRBJ1-3; a possible D gene is TRBD1 (6 bases). CDR1 and CDR2 from the germline V gene are LNHNV and YYDKDF (reference sequence). Trimming took 5 bases from V and 0 from J, leaving 14 bases between them. The CDR3 runs to 16 residues. In DNA form, the CDR3 reads TGTGCCACCAGCCGTGAACAGGGCATCTCTGGAAACACCATATATTTT. It specifies CATSREQGISGNTIYF.

This clonotype was counted a few times. This chain joins TRBV14 and TRBJ1-2, with 8 bases aligning to TRBD1. Looked up from germline, CDR1 is SGHDN and CDR2 is FVKESK. Germline trimming cut 3 bases from V and 8 bases from J; bases unmatched to any gene: 20. The CDR3 totals 18 residues. The CDR3 DNA follows: TGTGCCAGCAGCCAGAGAGGACCGGCTGGGACAGGTGGAGTGGGCTACACCTTC. Protein product: CASSQRGPAGTGGVGYTF. The variable domain in full, with the rest retrieved from reference TRBV14 and TRBJ1-2, is EAGVTQFPSHSVIEKGQTVTLRCDPISGHDNLYWYRRVMGKEIKFLLHFVKESKQDESGMPNNRFLAERTGGTYSTLKVQPAELEDSGVYFCASSQRGPAGTGGVGYTFGSGTRLTVV.

The chain joins TRBV6-5 to TRBJ2-3; 7 nucleotides match TRBD1. The CDR3 has 17 amino acids. J lost 2 bases, V lost 4 bases, and 12 bases had no gene match. Looked up from germline, CDR1 is MNHEY and CDR2 is SVGAGI. The CDR3 nucleotides read TGTGCCAGCAGTTCCCTCAGTTGGGACAGTTACACAGATACGCAGTATTTT. It translates to CASSSLSWDSYTDTQYF.

This clonotype was counted once. The rearrangement links TRBV5-6 to TRBJ2-6; 11 bases are a match to TRBD1. This CDR3 has 20 amino acids. Trimming cost V 4 bases and J 1 base; bases outside gene matches: 13. In germline, CDR1 is SGHDT, CDR2 YYEEEE. The CDR3 reads CASSPYGRDRGISGANVLTF. As DNA, the CDR3 is TGTGCCAGCAGCCCTTACGGGCGGGACAGGGGGATTTCTGGGGCCAACGTCCTGACTTTC.

This clonotype was observed a single time. This sequence joins TRBV11-2 and TRBJ2-7; 8 positions agree with TRBD2. The CDR3 totals 15 residues. J gave up 9 bases and V 5 bases, and 15 bases lay outside the gene matches. CDR1 is SGHAT and CDR2 is FQNNGV in the germline V gene. The CDR3 region is CASSITGTSGGGQYF. The CDR3 nucleotides read TGTGCCAGCAGCATAACCGGGACTAGTGGCGGTGGGCAGTACTTC.

CDR3 sequence: CSGQGWEYGYTF. For the CDR3, the DNA is TGCAGCGGACAGGGTTGGGAATATGGCTACACCTTC. The genes are TRBV29-1 and TRBJ1-2, with TRBD1 matching 7 bases. The CDR3 consists of 12 residues. V shed 7 bases, J shed 5 bases, and the junction held 7 bases outside the gene matches. Germline V gives CDR1 SQVTM, CDR2 ANQGSEA. Full variable domain (outside the CDR3, taken from reference TRBV29-1 and TRBJ1-2): SAVISQKPSRDICQRGTSLTIQCQVDSQVTMMFWYRQQPGQSLTLIATANQGSEATYESGFVIDKFPISRPNLTFSTLTVSNMSPEDSSIYLCSGQGWEYGYTFGSGTRLTVV.